Below, one T cell receptor (beta chain) is given with its context. Its antigen is unidentified. This sample is drawn from a study of CD8 T cells in ankylosing spondylitis. TCRdb fed the 5' RACE reads into MiXCR, producing one record per CDR3 protein. The data show approximately 400,000 distinct CDR3 sequences, with around 26% seen just once and under 0.9% held by the top ten. The V segment lost 3 bases and the J segment 2 bases; nucleotides outside the gene matches: 6. The germline gives CDR1 SGHRS, CDR2 YFSETQ. The CDR3 loop spans 16 amino acids. General study findings and limits: Within ankylosing spondylitis blood, a TCR beta motif made up of eight or nine highly homologous variants appeared to be characteristic. Clones linked with disease were CD8+ and fairly uncommon in the peripheral blood. Some motif variants were previously reported in reactive arthritis synovial fluid and blood.

This TCR came from a male donor with ankylosing spondylitis. The rearrangement links TRBV5-1 to TRBJ2-3; 10 nucleotides align to TRBD2. Sequencing was carried out using blood, either unsorted or a sorted T cell fraction (not recorded which). The CDR3 loop reads CASSSMTSGLTDTQYF. The CDR3 nucleotides read TGCGCCAGCAGCTCGATGACTAGCGGGCTCACAGATACGCAGTATTTT.